This is a list of T cell receptor beta chains from one sample in a study of T cell changes during pregnancy in multiple sclerosis. Measured with immunoSEQ multiplex PCR; TCRdb has only the in-frame clones, and not every one. The sample holds 57,000 or so clones, under 95% seen once. Here the sequenced sample was peripheral blood, taken in the second trimester of pregnancy. Source of these receptors: a female donor with multiple sclerosis, enrolled in a pregnancy study. Each CDR3 is given with its conserved first and last residue. A D gene is named only where the DNA matches it firmly.

d_gene,len,v_gene,CDR3aa
TRBD1,14,TRBV28,CASRLPGQNYGYTF
.,14,TRBV18,CASSPRTSTDTQYF
.,13,TRBV18,CASSPLGAYEQYF
.,13,TRBV18,CASSQGYGQPQHF
TRBD2,15,TRBV6-5,CASQARGGSFYEQYF
.,13,TRBV6-5,CATSRRRDEKLFF
TRBD2,18,TRBV4-3,CASSQDSAGGLGANVLTF
TRBD1,15,TRBV18,CASSPPNDRAGEQYF
.,18,TRBV19,CASSLSPFSRGLNTEAFF
.,13,TRBV29-1,CSVDNRDIDTQYF
TRBD1,13,TRBV2,CASSRDREETQYF
.,13,TRBV4-3,CASSQLSPGELFF
TRBD2,15,TRBV5-1,CASSLVLAGNNEQFF
TRBD2,16,TRBV5-4,CASSFHGGALGETQYF
.,16,TRBV5-1,CASSFLKQTGICIQYF
TRBD2,17,TRBV18,CASSPLDSGGPGGELFF
TRBD1,14,TRBV11-3,CASSPGQRGDEQYF